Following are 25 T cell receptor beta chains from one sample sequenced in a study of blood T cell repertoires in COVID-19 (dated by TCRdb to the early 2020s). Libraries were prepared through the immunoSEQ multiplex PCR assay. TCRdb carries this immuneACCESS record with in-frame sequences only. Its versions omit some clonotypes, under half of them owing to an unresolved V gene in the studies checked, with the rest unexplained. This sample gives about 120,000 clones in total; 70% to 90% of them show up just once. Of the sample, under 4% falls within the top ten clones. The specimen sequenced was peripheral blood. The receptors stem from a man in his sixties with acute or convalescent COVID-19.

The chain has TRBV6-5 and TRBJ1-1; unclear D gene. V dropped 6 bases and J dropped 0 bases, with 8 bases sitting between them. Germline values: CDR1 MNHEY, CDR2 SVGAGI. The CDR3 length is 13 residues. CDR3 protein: CASSETLNTEAFF. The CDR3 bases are TGTGCCAGCAGCGAGACATTGAACACTGAAGCTTTCTTT.

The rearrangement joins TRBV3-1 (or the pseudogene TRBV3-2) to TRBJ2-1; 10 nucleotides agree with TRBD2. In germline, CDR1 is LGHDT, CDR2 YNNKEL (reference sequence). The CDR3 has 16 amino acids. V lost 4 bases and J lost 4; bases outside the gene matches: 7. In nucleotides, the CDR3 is TGTGCCAGCAGCCGTACCGGGACTAGCGATTACAATGAGCAGTTCTTC. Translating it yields CASSRTGTSDYNEQFF.

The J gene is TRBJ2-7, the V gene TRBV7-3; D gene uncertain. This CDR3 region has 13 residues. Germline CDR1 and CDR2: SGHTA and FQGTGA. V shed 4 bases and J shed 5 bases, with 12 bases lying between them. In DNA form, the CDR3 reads TGTGCCAGCAGCTCCGGTCGGTCGAACGAGCAGTACTTC. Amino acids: CASSSGRSNEQYF.

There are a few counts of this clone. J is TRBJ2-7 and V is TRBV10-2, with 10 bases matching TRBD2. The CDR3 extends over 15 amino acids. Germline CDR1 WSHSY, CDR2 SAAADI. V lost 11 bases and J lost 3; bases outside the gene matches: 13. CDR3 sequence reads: CASYGSGRGLYEQYF. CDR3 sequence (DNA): TGCGCCTCCTACGGCAGCGGGAGGGGACTCTACGAGCAGTACTTC.

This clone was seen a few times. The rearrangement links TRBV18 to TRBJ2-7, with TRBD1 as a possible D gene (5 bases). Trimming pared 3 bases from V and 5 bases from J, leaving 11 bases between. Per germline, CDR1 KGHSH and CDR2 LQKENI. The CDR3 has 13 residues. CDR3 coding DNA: TGTGCCAGCTCACCGGTAGGGGCGCACGAGCAGTACTTC. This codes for CASSPVGAHEQYF.

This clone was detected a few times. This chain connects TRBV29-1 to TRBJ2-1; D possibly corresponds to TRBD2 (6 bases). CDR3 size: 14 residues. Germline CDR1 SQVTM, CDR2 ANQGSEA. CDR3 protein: CSHPGGTLDNEQFF. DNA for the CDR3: TGCAGTCACCCCGGGGGTACCCTAGACAATGAGCAGTTCTTC.

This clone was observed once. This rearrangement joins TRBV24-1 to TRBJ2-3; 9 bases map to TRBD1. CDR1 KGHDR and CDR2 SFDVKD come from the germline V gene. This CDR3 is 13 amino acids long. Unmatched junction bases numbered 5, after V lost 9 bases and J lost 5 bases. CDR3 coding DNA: TGTGCCACCGCTTACAGGGGGCGAGATACGCAGTATTTT. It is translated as CATAYRGRDTQYF.

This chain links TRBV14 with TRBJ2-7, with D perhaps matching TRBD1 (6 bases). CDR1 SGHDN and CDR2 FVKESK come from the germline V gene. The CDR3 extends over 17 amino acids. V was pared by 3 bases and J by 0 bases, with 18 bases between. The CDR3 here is CASSQHPGQQSSYEQYF. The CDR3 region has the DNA TGTGCCAGCAGCCAGCATCCGGGACAACAAAGCTCCTACGAGCAGTACTTC.

CDR3 loop: CASSIAGQETQYF. In nucleotides, the CDR3 is TGTGCCAGTAGTATAGCGGGGCAAGAGACCCAGTACTTC. V usage is TRBV19 and J usage is TRBJ2-5, with D maybe TRBD2 (5 bases). CDR1 and CDR2 (germline): LNHDA, SQIVND (reference sequence). This CDR3 contains 13 residues. The ends were cut back, 1 base at V and 2 bases at J, with 5 bases in the middle.

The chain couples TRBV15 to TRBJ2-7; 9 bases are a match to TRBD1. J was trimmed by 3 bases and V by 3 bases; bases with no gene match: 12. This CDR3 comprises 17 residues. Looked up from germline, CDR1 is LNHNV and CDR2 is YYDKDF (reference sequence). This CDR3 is CATSSAFRDRVSYEQYF. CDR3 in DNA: TGTGCCACCAGCAGCGCTTTCCGGGACAGGGTGAGCTACGAGCAGTACTTC.

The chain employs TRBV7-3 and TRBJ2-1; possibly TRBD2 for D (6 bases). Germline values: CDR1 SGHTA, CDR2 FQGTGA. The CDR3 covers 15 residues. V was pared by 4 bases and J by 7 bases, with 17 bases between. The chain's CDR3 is CASSSPGLEPNEQFF. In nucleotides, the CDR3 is TGTGCCAGCAGCTCCCCGGGACTCGAACCGAATGAGCAGTTCTTC.

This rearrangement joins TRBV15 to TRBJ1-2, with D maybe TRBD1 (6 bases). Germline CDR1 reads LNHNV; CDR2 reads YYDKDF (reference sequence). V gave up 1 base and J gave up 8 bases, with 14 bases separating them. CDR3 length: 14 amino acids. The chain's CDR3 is CATSRGDIVGGYTF. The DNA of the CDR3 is TGTGCCACCAGCAGAGGGGACATCGTGGGAGGCTACACCTTC.

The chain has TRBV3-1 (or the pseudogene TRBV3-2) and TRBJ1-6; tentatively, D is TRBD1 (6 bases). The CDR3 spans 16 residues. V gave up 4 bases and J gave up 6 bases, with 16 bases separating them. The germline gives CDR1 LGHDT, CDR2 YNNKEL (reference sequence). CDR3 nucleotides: TGTGCCAGCAGCCGGGGGGGCAGGGCCTCTAATTCACCCCTCCACTTT. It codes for CASSRGGRASNSPLHF.

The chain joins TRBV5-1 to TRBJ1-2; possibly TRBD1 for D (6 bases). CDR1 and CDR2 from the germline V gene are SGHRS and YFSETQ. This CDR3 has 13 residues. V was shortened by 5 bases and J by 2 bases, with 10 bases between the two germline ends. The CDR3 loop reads CASRPDSNYGYTF. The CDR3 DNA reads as TGCGCCAGCAGACCGGACAGCAACTATGGCTACACCTTC.

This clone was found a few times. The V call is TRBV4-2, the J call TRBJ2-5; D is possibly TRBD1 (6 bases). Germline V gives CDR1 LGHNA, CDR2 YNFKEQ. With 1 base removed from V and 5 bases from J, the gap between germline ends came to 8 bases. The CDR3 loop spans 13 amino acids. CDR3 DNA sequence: TGTGCCAGCAGCCAAGTGGACAGTGAGACCCAGTACTTC. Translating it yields CASSQVDSETQYF.

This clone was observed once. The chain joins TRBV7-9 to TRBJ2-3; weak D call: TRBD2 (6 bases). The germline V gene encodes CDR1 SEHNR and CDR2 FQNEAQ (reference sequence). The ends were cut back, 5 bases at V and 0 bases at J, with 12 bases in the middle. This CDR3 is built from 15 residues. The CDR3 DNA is TGTGCCAGCAGCGCGGGACTTAGTAGCACAGATACGCAGTATTTT. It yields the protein CASSAGLSSTDTQYF.

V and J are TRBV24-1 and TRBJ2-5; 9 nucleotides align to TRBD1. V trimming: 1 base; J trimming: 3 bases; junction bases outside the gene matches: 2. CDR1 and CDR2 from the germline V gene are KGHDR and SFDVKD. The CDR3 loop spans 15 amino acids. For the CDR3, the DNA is TGTGCCACCAGTGATTTCGGGACAGGGAAAGAGACCCAGTACTTC. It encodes CATSDFGTGKETQYF.

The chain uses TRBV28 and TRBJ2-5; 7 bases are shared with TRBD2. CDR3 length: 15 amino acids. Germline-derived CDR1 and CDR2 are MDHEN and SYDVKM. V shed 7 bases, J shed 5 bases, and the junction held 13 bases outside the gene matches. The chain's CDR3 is CASKLGAGERETQYF. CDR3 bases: TGTGCCAGCAAACTTGGGGCGGGAGAGCGGGAGACCCAGTACTTC.

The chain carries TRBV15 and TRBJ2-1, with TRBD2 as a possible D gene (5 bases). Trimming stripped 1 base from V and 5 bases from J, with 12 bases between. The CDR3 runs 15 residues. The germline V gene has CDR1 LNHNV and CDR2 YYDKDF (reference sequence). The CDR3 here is CATSRGGRRDNEQFF. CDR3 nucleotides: TGTGCCACCAGCAGAGGTGGGAGACGGGACAATGAGCAGTTCTTC.

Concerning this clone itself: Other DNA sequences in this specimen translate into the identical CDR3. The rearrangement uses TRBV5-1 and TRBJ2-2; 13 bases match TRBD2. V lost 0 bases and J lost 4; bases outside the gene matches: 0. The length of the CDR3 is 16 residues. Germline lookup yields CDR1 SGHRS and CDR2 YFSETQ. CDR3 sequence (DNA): TGCGCCAGCAGCTTGGGACTAGCGGGAGGCACCGGGGAGCTGTTTTTT. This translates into CASSLGLAGGTGELFF.

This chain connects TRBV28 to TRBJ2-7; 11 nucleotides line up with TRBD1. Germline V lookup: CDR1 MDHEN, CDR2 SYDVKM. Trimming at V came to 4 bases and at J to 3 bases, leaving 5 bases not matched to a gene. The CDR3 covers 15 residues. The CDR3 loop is CASSSPGTGGYEQYF. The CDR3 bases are TGTGCCAGCAGTTCCCCCGGGACAGGGGGCTACGAGCAGTACTTC.

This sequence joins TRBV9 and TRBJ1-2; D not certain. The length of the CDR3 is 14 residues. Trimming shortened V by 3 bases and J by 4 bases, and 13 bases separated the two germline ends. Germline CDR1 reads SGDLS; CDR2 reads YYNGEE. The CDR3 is CASSAAREGYGYTF. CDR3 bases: TGTGCCAGCAGCGCAGCCCGGGAAGGCTATGGCTACACCTTC.

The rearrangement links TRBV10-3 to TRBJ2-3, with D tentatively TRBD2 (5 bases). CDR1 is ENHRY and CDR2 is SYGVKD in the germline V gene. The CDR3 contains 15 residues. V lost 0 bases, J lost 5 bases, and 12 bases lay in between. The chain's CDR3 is CAISESRTEGDTQYF. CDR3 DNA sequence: TGTGCCATCAGTGAGTCAAGGACTGAGGGAGATACGCAGTATTTT.

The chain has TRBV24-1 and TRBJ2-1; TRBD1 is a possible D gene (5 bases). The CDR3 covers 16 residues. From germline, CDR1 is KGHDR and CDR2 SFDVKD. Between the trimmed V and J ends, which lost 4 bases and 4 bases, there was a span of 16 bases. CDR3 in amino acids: CATSDQGREPYNEQFF. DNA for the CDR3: TGTGCCACCAGTGACCAGGGCAGGGAACCTTACAATGAGCAGTTCTTC.

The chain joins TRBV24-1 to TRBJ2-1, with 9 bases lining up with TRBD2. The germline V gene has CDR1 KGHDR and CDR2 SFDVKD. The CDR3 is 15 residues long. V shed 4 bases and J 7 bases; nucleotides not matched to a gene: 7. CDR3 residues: CATSDRTTSGNEQFF. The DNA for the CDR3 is TGTGCCACCAGTGACCGTACGACTAGCGGTAATGAGCAGTTCTTC.